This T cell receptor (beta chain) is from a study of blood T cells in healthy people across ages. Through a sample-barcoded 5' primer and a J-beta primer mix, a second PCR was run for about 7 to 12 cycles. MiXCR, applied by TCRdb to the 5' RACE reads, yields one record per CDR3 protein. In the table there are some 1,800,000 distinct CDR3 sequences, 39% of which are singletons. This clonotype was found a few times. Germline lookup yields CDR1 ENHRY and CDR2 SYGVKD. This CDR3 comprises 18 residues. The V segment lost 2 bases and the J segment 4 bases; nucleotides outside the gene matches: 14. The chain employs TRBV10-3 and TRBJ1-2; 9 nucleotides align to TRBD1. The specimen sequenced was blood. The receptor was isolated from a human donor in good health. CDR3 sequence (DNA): TGTGCCATCAGTGAGGGGTTGGACAGGGGAGAATCTTTCTATGGCTACACCTTC. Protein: CAISEGLDRGESFYGYTF.